This T cell receptor (beta chain) was captured in a study of shared clonotypes between healthy human individuals (dated by TCRdb to the early 2020s). For context, the study as a whole: A few men and a couple of women, aged 18 to 49 years, made up the cohort. To estimate repertoire size and how much clonotypes are shared between individuals, the study performed deep sequencing of blood TCR repertoires from roughly five healthy adults. Different laboratories and diverse techniques were used to prepare libraries and sequence TCR repertoires, to increase sequencing depth and limit assay-specific biases. Leukapheresis yielded between about 0.94 and 8.9 billion PBMCs per donor. Per donor, three plates each were used for CD4 naive and CD4 memory, two for CD8 naive, and one for CD8 memory. General findings and caveats noted by the study authors: Naive subsets generally had larger estimated clonotype richness than memory subsets. Compared with non-shared clonotypes, clonotypes shared by all four sorted-subset donors had higher generation probabilities. Based on pairwise subsampling, the degree of clonotype sharing among donors was expected to be affected by sequencing depth. Sharing across a handful of donors was observed for approximately 5% of naive CD4, about 3.2% of naive CD8, over 2% of memory CD4, and over 0.3% of memory CD8 clonotypes. The genetic and exposure-history diversity represented was limited by the small number of donors. Sampling was restricted to blood, and TCR repertoires in tissue are likely to differ from TCR repertoires in blood. Incomplete sequencing was indicated by rarefaction of sorted-subset datasets, despite the large sequencing depth.

Including cysteine and phenylalanine, the CDR3 has 18 amino acids. Solely the CDR3 DNA is kept, with 54 bases framed from the first base. The germline V gene gives CDR1 as SGHVS and CDR2 as FQNEAQ. Compared with germline, V lacks 0 bases and J lacks 0 bases; bases without a gene match: 8. This clone appeared a single time. Its antigen is still unknown. No quality values exist for individual bases; no much larger clone is one base distant. Using the deep immunoSEQ assay, multiplex PCR amplified TCR CDR3 regions from genomic DNA. Genomic DNA extracted from each cell subset was distributed evenly over all wells of several immunoSEQ 96-well plates, and each plate served as one replicate. Each replicate PCR for sorted subsets received around 210 ng genomic DNA, equal to roughly 30,000 T cell genomes. Purified libraries were measured with a Qubit 3.0 fluorometer, size-checked on a Bioanalyzer 2100, and measured again with the KAPA Library Quantification kit. Every immunoSEQ 96-well plate was sequenced on a separate single-read 150-cycle Illumina NextSeq 550 flow cell. The authors' analysis ran thus. The immunoSEQ output contained only junctional sequences without quality scores, so filtering could not match that applied to full-length reads. Sequences were annotated with PyIR, a Python wrapper for IgBLAST v1.9, and V/J genes and CDR3 were assigned using IMGT germline references. Reads were removed for weak V/J assignments (E-value above 1e-6), missing CDR3, stop codons, out-of-frame junctions, or ambiguous translated residues. V3J clonotypes were defined as sequences sharing an identical inferred V gene, J gene, and CDR3 amino acid sequence. Percentage overlap between repertoires was calculated by dividing the number of shared unique clonotypes by the size of the smaller repertoire. RTK rarefaction, the Chao1 estimator, and Recon v2.1 estimates of unobserved clonotypes were used to assess repertoire richness. Generation probabilities for all TCRbeta clonotypes obtained by the gDNA method from several donors were computed using OLGA. Entries here come from immuneACCESS through TCRdb and include only in-frame sequences with V and J called. Some clones fail to appear in such tables; in the studies checked, an unresolved V gene covers under half of the shortfall, and the cause of the remainder is unknown. V and J calls and clone size are copied from that table; D and trimming were computed from the DNA. In this sample the table shows 700,000 to 950,000 clones, about 96% of which occur a single time. In total, the top ten clones hold less than 0.25% of the sample.

CD8 naive samples were obtained by positive selection for CCR7 among CD45RO-negative cells, yielding a CD45RA+CCR7+ population from which TemRA cells were excluded. The donors were healthy, HIV-negative adults with no recently reported acute infections or vaccinations. Every donor was a Caucasian adult residing in Nashville, Tennessee, USA. After blood collection by leukapheresis, PBMCs were isolated using Ficoll-Histopaque density gradient centrifugation and then cryopreserved in the vapor phase of liquid nitrogen. Purity and quantity of every magnetically sorted T cell population were checked by analytical flow cytometry. Each sorted fraction had its genomic DNA isolated and then quantified by UV absorbance on a Nanodrop 2000c.

The rearrangement combines TRBV7-8 with TRBJ2-1; the junction holds 7 bases that match TRBD2. The specimen sequenced was naive CD8+ T cells sorted from blood. The intended sense of this specimen's cell subset or site label: CD45RA+CCR7+. This clonotype was obtained from a man younger than 45 in good health. The CDR3: CASSLAMGEGSSYNEQFF. The nucleotides are TGTGCCAGCAGCTTAGCAATGGGGGAGGGGAGCTCCTACAATGAGCAGTTCTTC.